This entry is about one TCR beta chain. Its specificity is unknown. Clones were sequenced by immunoSEQ multiplex PCR, and TCRdb holds only the in-frame ones, with some missing. Found here are tens of thousands of clones, roughly 80% of them singletons; the top ten hold more than 3%. CDR3 length: 14 residues. CDR1 and CDR2 (germline): KGHSH, LQKENI. Time point of the sample: week 47, end of study. Alongside topical imiquimod, each dose of vaccine comprised 300 ug of mutant IDH1 20-mer peptide. The data stem from a study of a mutant IDH1 vaccine in newly diagnosed glioma. For the study at large: Earlier care involved radiotherapy, temozolomide, or both, and the majority received both.

This sample comprised PBMCs, obtained from a glioma patient whose treatment included an IDH1 peptide vaccine. This TCR derives from a woman aged 50 to 65 with glioma. V and J are TRBV18 and TRBJ2-5; tentative D call: TRBD1 (6 bases). The J call could be wrong; TRBJ2-7 is a better fit for the DNA end. The CDR3 region is CASSSGTRSYEQYF. CDR3 nucleotide sequence: TGTGCCAGCTCGTCCGGGACAAGAAGTTACGAGCAGTACTTC.